A single sample gave rise to the 11 T cell receptor beta chains below, sequenced in a study of blood T cell repertoires in COVID-19. Sequencing used immunoSEQ multiplex PCR; TCRdb keeps in-frame clones, though not all of them. The sample lists some 410,000 clones, approximately 88% occurring once. The sample taken for sequencing was PBMCs or T cells enriched from blood (not recorded which). The receptor source for this set is a woman in her twenties or thirties with acute COVID-19.

This clone was seen more than once but under ten times. The chain combines TRBV30 with TRBJ1-1; D gene unclear. This CDR3 contains 15 residues. With 1 base removed from V and 6 bases from J, the gap between germline ends came to 18 bases. The germline V gene has CDR1 GTSNPN and CDR2 SVGIG (reference sequence). This chain's CDR3 is CAWSGFPSLGPEAFF. CDR3 DNA sequence: TGTGCCTGGAGTGGATTCCCCAGCCTTGGGCCTGAAGCTTTCTTT.

CDR3 DNA sequence: TGTGCCAGCAGCGGGAGGTGGGACAGGGTTGAGCAGTACTTC. It encodes CASSGRWDRVEQYF. This sequence joins TRBV7-2 and TRBJ2-7, with 9 nucleotides matching TRBD1. Germline CDR1 reads SGHTA; CDR2 reads FQGNSA. The CDR3 contains 14 residues. V was pared by 5 bases and J by 7 bases, with 9 bases of the junction left unmatched.

The chain carries TRBV7-9 and TRBJ2-3; the D is unclear. V lost 1 base and J 0 bases, leaving 8 bases between the germline ends. This CDR3 spans 15 amino acids. Germline CDR1 and CDR2: SEHNR and FQNEAQ (reference sequence). CDR3 DNA sequence: TGTGCCAGCAGCTTAGACTGGGCTAGCACAGATACGCAGTATTTT. It yields the protein CASSLDWASTDTQYF.

The chain couples TRBV3-1 (or the pseudogene TRBV3-2) to TRBJ2-1; 9 bases are shared with TRBD2. The junction had 18 bases not matched to a gene; V was cut back by 1 base and J by 8 bases. Germline assignment: CDR1 LGHDT and CDR2 YNNKEL (reference sequence). This CDR3 contains 19 residues. The CDR3 region has the DNA TGTGCCAGCAGCCAAGGGCGACTGGGCGGGGGGGCATTTGGAGATGAGCAGTTCTTC. Translation: CASSQGRLGGGAFGDEQFF.

A note on this clone: Additional DNA sequences in this sample encode the identical CDR3. The chain is built from TRBV18 and TRBJ1-1; D is perhaps TRBD1 (6 bases). Germline V gene lookup returns CDR1 KGHSH and CDR2 LQKENI. Trimming pared 3 bases from V and 1 base from J, leaving 9 bases between. The CDR3 extends over 14 amino acids. The CDR3 spells CASSPLTGNTEAFF. CDR3 bases: TGTGCCAGCTCACCTCTGACAGGGAACACTGAAGCTTTCTTT. Complete variable domain (other parts from reference TRBV18 and TRBJ1-1): NAGVMQNPRHLVRRRGQEARLRCSPMKGHSHVYWYRQLPEEGLKFMVYLQKENIIDESGMPKERFSAEFPKEGPSILRIQQVVRGDSAAYFCASSPLTGNTEAFFGQGTRLTVV.

The chain carries TRBV5-6 and TRBJ2-2; D is ambiguous. Germline V gene data show CDR1 as SGHDT and CDR2 as YYEEEE. Trimming cost V 6 bases and J 4 bases, with 7 bases left between them. The length of the CDR3 is 12 residues. CDR3 DNA sequence: TGTGCCAGCACCCACAGCACCGGGGAGCTGTTTTTT. Translation gives CASTHSTGELFF.

This rearrangement joins TRBV6-5 to TRBJ2-1, with 7 bases that match TRBD1. The CDR3 loop spans 13 amino acids. The germline V gene encodes CDR1 MNHEY and CDR2 SVGAGI. Unmatched junction bases numbered 8, after V lost 7 bases and J lost 8 bases. The CDR3, as DNA: TGTGCCAGCAAAATAACAGGGGACCATGAGCAGTTCTTC. As protein: CASKITGDHEQFF.

This chain connects TRBV2 to TRBJ1-5; D ambiguous. The CDR3 extends over 14 amino acids. Germline V gives CDR1 SNHLY, CDR2 FYNNEI. V lost 3 bases and J 4 bases, leaving 10 bases between the germline ends. In DNA form, the CDR3 reads TGTGCCAGCAGTGAGTCTCAGATAAATCAGCCCCAGCATTTT. Amino acids: CASSESQINQPQHF. The full variable domain, rest sourced from reference TRBV2 and TRBJ1-5, is EPEVTQTPSHQVTQMGQEVILRCVPISNHLYFYWYRQILGQKVEFLVSFYNNEISEKSEIFDDQFSVERPDGSNFTLKIRSTKLEDSAMYFCASSESQINQPQHFGDGTRLSIL.

The chain has TRBV28 and TRBJ2-6; no definite D call. This CDR3 has 15 amino acids. CDR1 is MDHEN, CDR2 SYDVKM, per germline. V shed 1 base and J shed 2 bases, with 6 bases lying between them. The CDR3 nucleotides are TGTGCCAGCAGTTTATCGGGTGCTGGGGCCAACGTCCTGACTTTC. Its translation is CASSLSGAGANVLTF.

This rearrangement joins TRBV19 to TRBJ1-5; TRBD1 aligns across 10 bases. The CDR3 contains 16 residues. CDR1 and CDR2 from the germline V gene are LNHDA and SQIVND (reference sequence). V was pared by 3 bases and J by 4 bases, with 6 bases of the junction left unmatched. Here the CDR3 reads CASSIGTGAGNQPQHF. The CDR3, as DNA: TGTGCCAGTAGTATTGGGACAGGGGCGGGAAATCAGCCCCAGCATTTT.

The chain's CDR3 is CASRVTSGGSKETQYF. CDR3 nucleotide sequence: TGTGCCAGCAGGGTGACTAGCGGGGGGAGTAAAGAGACCCAGTACTTC. The chain recombines TRBV11-3 with TRBJ2-5; 13 bases agree with TRBD2. Germline V gene data show CDR1 as SGHNT and CDR2 as YENEEA. CDR3 size: 16 residues. The V and J ends lost 6 bases and 3 bases, in that order; junction bases with no gene match: 7.